These 21 T cell receptor beta chains share one sample of origin, sequenced in a study of cytomegalovirus exposure and HLA in healthy donors. Vbeta (60) and Jbeta (13) primers were used in the PCR. Profiling relied on immunoSEQ multiplex PCR, and the TCRdb table lists in-frame clones only, not all of them. The sample has about 150,000 clones, over 70% seen once. Sequences were obtained from PBMCs. All receptors come from a woman aged 18-30 years in good health and CMV-seronegative.

The chain uses TRBV19 and TRBJ2-7; D gene ambiguous. The CDR3 sequence is 13 residues long. Germline values: CDR1 LNHDA, CDR2 SQIVND (reference sequence). V was shortened by 3 bases and J by 2 bases, with 8 bases between the two germline ends. In nucleotides, the CDR3 is TGTGCCAGTAGTATTACCAACACCTACGAGCAGTACTTC. Its translation is CASSITNTYEQYF.

The chain carries TRBV4-1 and TRBJ2-7, with D maybe TRBD1 (6 bases). V lost 4 bases to trimming and J lost 0 bases, with 10 bases between them. Germline CDR1 reads MGHRA; CDR2 reads YSYEKL. The CDR3 is made up of 14 amino acids. CDR3 in amino acids: CASSLRTVSYEQYF. The CDR3 DNA follows: TGCGCCAGCAGCCTGAGGACAGTCTCCTACGAGCAGTACTTC.

The chain employs TRBV5-1 and TRBJ2-6, with 8 bases matching TRBD1. The CDR3 has 18 amino acids. V was pared by 8 bases and J by 0 bases, with 13 bases of the junction left unmatched. CDR1 is SGHRS and CDR2 is YFSETQ in the germline V gene. The CDR3 is CASSQAGTGYSGANVLTF. The DNA for the CDR3 is TGCGCCAGTTCTCAAGCCGGGACAGGTTACTCTGGGGCCAACGTCCTGACTTTC.

This chain links TRBV5-1 with TRBJ1-2; D gene uncertain. From germline, CDR1 is SGHRS and CDR2 YFSETQ. Trimming removed 0 bases from V and 5 bases from J, with 11 bases in between. The CDR3 is 14 amino acids. CDR3 loop: CASSLVAPGYGYTF. CDR3 DNA sequence: TGCGCCAGCAGCTTGGTGGCGCCGGGGTATGGCTACACCTTC.

CDR3 sequence reads: CASRPLGTAYEQYF. CDR3 sequence (DNA): TGTGCCAGCAGACCCCTCGGGACAGCCTACGAGCAGTACTTC. V gene TRBV6-5 combines with J gene TRBJ2-5; 7 bases match TRBD1. The end of the DNA is better explained by TRBJ2-7, so the J call may be wrong. Germline CDR1 MNHEY, CDR2 SVGAGI. This CDR3 contains 14 residues.

J is TRBJ1-5 and V is TRBV10-2; TRBD1 is a possible D gene (6 bases). V lost 3 bases and J 6 bases, leaving 12 bases between the germline ends. The CDR3 is 14 residues long. Germline-derived CDR1 and CDR2 are WSHSY and SAAADI. Here the CDR3 DNA reads TGCGCCAGCAGTGAATATACAGGGACTCAGCCCCAGCATTTT. Its translation: CASSEYTGTQPQHF.

The chain uses TRBV27 and TRBJ2-7, with a tentative D call TRBD2 (5 bases). Trimming removed 4 bases at V and 7 bases at J, with 17 bases between. This CDR3 region has 14 residues. Germline V lookup: CDR1 MNHEY, CDR2 SMNVEV (reference sequence). The CDR3 sequence: CASSYARTAIEQYF. The DNA of the CDR3 is TGTGCCAGCAGTTACGCTCGGACTGCTATAGAGCAGTACTTC.

This rearrangement joins TRBV19 to TRBJ1-5; the D is unclear. The V end was cut by 7 bases, the J end by 7 bases, with 20 bases between. CDR3 length equals 15 residues. Germline CDR1 and CDR2: LNHDA and SQIVND (reference sequence). The DNA for the CDR3 is TGTGCCAGTACCTTAGCGGGCTCACTGGGGCAGCCCCAGCATTTT. Residues: CASTLAGSLGQPQHF.

The V gene is TRBV5-8, the J gene TRBJ1-5; 9 nucleotides agree with TRBD1. The CDR3 sequence is 16 residues long. Germline CDR1 SGHTS, CDR2 YDEGEE. V lost 2 bases and J lost 1; bases outside the gene matches: 4. The chain's CDR3 is CASSFTGQGSNQPQHF. The CDR3 nucleotides are TGTGCCAGCAGCTTTACGGGACAGGGCAGCAATCAGCCCCAGCATTTT.

Relative to its sample, this clone is medium-sized. V usage is TRBV5-1 and J usage is TRBJ1-1; D unresolved. CDR3 length equals 16 residues. Germline V lookup: CDR1 SGHRS, CDR2 YFSETQ. V lost 2 bases, J lost 1 base, and 15 bases lay in between. The CDR3 loop reads CASSFKAGSQNTEAFF. In DNA, the CDR3 is TGCGCCAGCAGCTTCAAGGCAGGCTCTCAGAACACTGAAGCTTTCTTT. The entire variable domain, with the rest obtained from reference TRBV5-1 and TRBJ1-1, is as follows: KAGVTQTPRYLIKTRGQQVTLSCSPISGHRSVSWYQQTPGQGLQFLFEYFSETQRNKGNFPGRFSGRQFSNSRSEMNVSTLELGDSALYLCASSFKAGSQNTEAFFGQGTRLTVV.

The V gene is TRBV2, the J gene TRBJ2-1; a weak D match, TRBD2 (6 bases). Germline-derived CDR1 and CDR2 are SNHLY and FYNNEI. The CDR3 runs to 14 residues. V was shortened by 4 bases and J by 8 bases, with 15 bases between the two germline ends. The DNA for the CDR3 is TGTGCCAGCAGTGCCCACGGGGGTCTATATGAGCAGTTCTTC. Residues: CASSAHGGLYEQFF.

The chain is built from TRBV19 and TRBJ2-3; perhaps TRBD2 as D (7 bases). This CDR3 spans 16 amino acids. Between the trimmed V and J ends, which lost 3 bases and 3 bases, there was a span of 16 bases. Germline CDR1 LNHDA, CDR2 SQIVND (reference sequence). CDR3 sequence: CASSIMGGGFTDTQYF. CDR3 sequence (DNA): TGTGCCAGTAGTATTATGGGGGGGGGCTTTACAGATACGCAGTATTTT.

The J gene is TRBJ2-2, the V gene TRBV11-3, with D possibly matching TRBD2 (6 bases). Germline V gene lookup returns CDR1 SGHNT and CDR2 YENEEA. This CDR3 comprises 16 residues. The V and J ends lost 1 base and 4 bases respectively, with 13 bases between them. The CDR3 bases are TGTGCCAGCAGCTTAGGGGAGGCAGATATCACCGGGGAGCTGTTTTTT. Its protein is CASSLGEADITGELFF.

The chain links TRBV7-9 to TRBJ2-1; TRBD2 agrees at 12 bases. The CDR3 is made up of 17 amino acids. Germline V gene lookup returns CDR1 SEHNR and CDR2 FQNEAQ (reference sequence). Losses at the gene ends were 5 bases for V and 7 bases for J; bases not matched to a gene: 12. In DNA, the CDR3 is TGTGCCAGCAGCCCCCGACCTCGGACTAGCGGGGTTAATGAGCAGTTCTTC. This translates into CASSPRPRTSGVNEQFF.

Comment on this clone: A much bigger clone sits one base away, suggesting this may be a read error. V is TRBV6-1 and J is TRBJ2-2; maybe TRBD2 (5 bases). Germline CDR1 is MNHNS and CDR2 is SASEGT. The germline V and J ends were trimmed by 0 bases and 4 bases, with 6 bases remaining between them. This CDR3 is built from 14 residues. The CDR3 DNA follows: TGTGCCAGCAGTGAAGCGCGGGCCACCGGGGAGCTGTTTTTT. It specifies CASSEARATGELFF.

The chain joins TRBV18 to TRBJ2-7, with 8 bases that match TRBD2. CDR3 length equals 16 residues. Looked up from germline, CDR1 is KGHSH and CDR2 is LQKENI. J was trimmed by 5 bases and V by 1 base; bases with no gene match: 10. This chain's CDR3 is CASSPRLAGEADEQYF. The CDR3 region has the DNA TGTGCCAGCTCACCACGGCTAGCGGGTGAGGCGGACGAGCAGTACTTC.

This clone was recorded only once. The rearrangement joins TRBV6-1 to TRBJ1-2, with D maybe TRBD1 (6 bases). Trimming cost V 1 base and J 7 bases, with 19 bases left between them. CDR3 length: 16 residues. Germline values: CDR1 MNHNS, CDR2 SASEGT. The CDR3 here is CASSEVLGQGYFGYTF. The CDR3, as DNA: TGTGCCAGCAGTGAAGTGCTGGGGCAGGGGTATTTTGGCTACACCTTC.

J is TRBJ1-2 and V is TRBV19; tentatively, D is TRBD1 (5 bases). Trimming shortened V by 7 bases and J by 2 bases, and 17 bases separated the two germline ends. This CDR3 comprises 15 residues. The germline gives CDR1 LNHDA, CDR2 SQIVND (reference sequence). CDR3 loop: CASTLKPRQNYGYTF. Here the CDR3 DNA reads TGTGCCAGTACCCTTAAACCCCGACAGAACTATGGCTACACCTTC. Drawing the rest from reference TRBV19 and TRBJ1-2, the complete variable domain is DGGITQSPKYLFRKEGQNVTLSCEQNLNHDAMYWYRQDPGQGLRLIYYSQIVNDFQKGDIAEGYSVSREKKESFPLTVTSAQKNPTAFYLCASTLKPRQNYGYTFGSGTRLTVV.

The chain couples TRBV6-5 to TRBJ1-1; TRBD1 is a possible D gene (5 bases). The ends were cut back, 11 bases at V and 1 base at J, with 14 bases in the middle. This CDR3 region has 13 residues. CDR1 and CDR2 from the germline V gene are MNHEY and SVGAGI. In nucleotides, the CDR3 is TGTGCCTGCCGGCGGGGGAGGAACACTGAAGCTTTCTTT. It encodes CACRRGRNTEAFF.

In regard to this clone: Other DNA sequences in this sample translate to the same CDR3. V gene TRBV7-2 combines with J gene TRBJ1-1; 9 bases fit TRBD1. Germline V CDR1 and CDR2: SGHTA, FQGNSA. This CDR3 spans 14 amino acids. J gave up 4 bases and V 4 bases, and 4 bases lay outside the gene matches. In nucleotides, the CDR3 is TGTGCCAGCAGCTCGACAGGGGGTTTCACTGAAGCTTTCTTT. Protein sequence: CASSSTGGFTEAFF.

The rearrangement joins TRBV5-1 to TRBJ2-3; D possibly corresponds to TRBD1 (6 bases). Trimming cost V 4 bases and J 5 bases, with 17 bases left between them. The CDR3 sequence is 15 residues long. Germline V lookup: CDR1 SGHRS, CDR2 YFSETQ. The CDR3 DNA is TGCGCCAGCAGCCCCGGGACACTCAGGGGAGATACGCAGTATTTT. This gives the protein CASSPGTLRGDTQYF.